This T cell receptor (beta chain) comes out of a study of control samples from healthy donors and cancer patients. Trimming cost V 5 bases and J 1 base, with 8 bases left between them. The CDR3 totals 13 residues. The germline V gene encodes CDR1 WSHSY and CDR2 SAAADI. TCRdb keeps only in-frame clones here, not all; method: immunoSEQ multiplex PCR. Of 150,000 to 180,000 clones listed, roughly 92% are singletons. The clonotype comes from a man aged 50 to 59 in good health. Material: blood. V usage is TRBV10-2 and J usage is TRBJ1-1; D may be TRBD1 (6 bases). The CDR3 region has the DNA TGCGCCAGCAGTTCCAGGGGGAACACTGAAGCTTTCTTT. It yields the protein CASSSRGNTEAFF.